This T cell receptor (beta chain) was observed in a study of blood T cell repertoires in COVID-19. Study summary: Material from acute and convalescent COVID-19 was sourced from the United States, Italy and Spain. From T cells, B-cell-depleted T cells, or PBMCs came the material, which was cDNA or gDNA.

In germline, CDR1 is SGHVS, CDR2 FQNEAQ. Germline trimming cut 1 base from V and 6 bases from J; bases unmatched to any gene: 10. This CDR3 is 16 amino acids long. In the study's own analysis: Researchers report that nucleated cell counts were estimated from reference gene primer amplification. This table comes from immunoSEQ multiplex PCR, and its TCRdb copy is limited to in-frame clones, with some not included. The DNA was the basis for D and trimming; V, J and clone size are from that table. The data contain over 120,000 clones, 80% to 90% of them seen just once; the ten biggest clones take up about 2.8%.

The receptor was isolated from a human donor with acute or convalescent COVID-19. The donor label of this sample is uncertain. The chain joins TRBV7-8 to TRBJ2-7, with 9 bases fitting TRBD2. Sequences were obtained from peripheral blood. CDR3 amino acids: CASSLGVAGVSLEQYV. CDR3 coding DNA: TGTGCCAGCAGCTTAGGTGTAGCGGGAGTCTCTCTCGAGCAGTACGTC.